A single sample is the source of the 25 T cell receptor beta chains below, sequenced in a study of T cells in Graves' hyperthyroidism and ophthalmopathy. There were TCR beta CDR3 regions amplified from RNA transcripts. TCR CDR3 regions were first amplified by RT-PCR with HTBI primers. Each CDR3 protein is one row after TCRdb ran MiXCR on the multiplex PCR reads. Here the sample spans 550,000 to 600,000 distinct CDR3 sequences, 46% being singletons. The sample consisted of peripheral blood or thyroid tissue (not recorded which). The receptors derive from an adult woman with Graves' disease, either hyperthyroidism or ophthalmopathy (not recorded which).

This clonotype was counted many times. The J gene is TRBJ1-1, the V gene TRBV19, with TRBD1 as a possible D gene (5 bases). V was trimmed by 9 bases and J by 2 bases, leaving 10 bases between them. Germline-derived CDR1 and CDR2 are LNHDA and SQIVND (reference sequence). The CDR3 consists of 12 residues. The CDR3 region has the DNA TGTGCCAGAAGCAGGGTAAACACTGAAGCTTTCTTT. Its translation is CARSRVNTEAFF.

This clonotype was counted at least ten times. The CDR3 reads CASGDRENTGELFF. CDR3 DNA: TGTGCCAGCGGTGACAGGGAGAACACCGGGGAGCTGTTTTTT. The V call is TRBV4-2, the J call TRBJ2-2; 7 nucleotides match TRBD1. The CDR3 totals 14 residues. CDR1 and CDR2 from the germline V gene are LGHNA and YNFKEQ. The V gene end was trimmed by 8 bases and the J gene end by 1 base; junction bases not matched to a gene: 4.

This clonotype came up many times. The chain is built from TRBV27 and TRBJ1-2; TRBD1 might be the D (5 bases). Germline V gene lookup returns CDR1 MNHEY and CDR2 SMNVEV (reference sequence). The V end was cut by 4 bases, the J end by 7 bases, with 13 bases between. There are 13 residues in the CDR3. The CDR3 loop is CASSWGGDGGYTF. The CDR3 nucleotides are TGTGCCAGCAGTTGGGGAGGGGATGGTGGCTACACCTTC.

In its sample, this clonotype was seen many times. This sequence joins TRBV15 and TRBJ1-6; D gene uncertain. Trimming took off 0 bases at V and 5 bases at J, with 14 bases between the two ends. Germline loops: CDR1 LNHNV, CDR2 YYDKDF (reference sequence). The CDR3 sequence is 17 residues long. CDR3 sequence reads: CATSRERAGRNNSPLHF. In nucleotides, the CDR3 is TGTGCCACCAGCAGAGAGAGGGCTGGCCGAAATAATTCACCCCTCCACTTT.

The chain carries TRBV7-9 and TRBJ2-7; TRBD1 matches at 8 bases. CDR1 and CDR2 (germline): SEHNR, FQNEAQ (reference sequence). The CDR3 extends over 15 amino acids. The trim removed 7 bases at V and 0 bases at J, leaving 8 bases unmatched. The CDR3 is CASNPRDRSSYEQYF. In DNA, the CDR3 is TGTGCCAGCAACCCCCGGGACAGGAGCTCCTACGAGCAGTACTTC.

The CDR3 DNA follows: TGTGCCAGCTCACCGAACAGGGGTTCCTTGGATGGCTACACCTTC. This gives the protein CASSPNRGSLDGYTF. This chain links TRBV18 with TRBJ1-2, with TRBD1 identical over 7 bases. V lost 3 bases and J lost 6; bases outside the gene matches: 10. The CDR3 loop spans 15 amino acids. Germline V gene lookup returns CDR1 KGHSH and CDR2 LQKENI.

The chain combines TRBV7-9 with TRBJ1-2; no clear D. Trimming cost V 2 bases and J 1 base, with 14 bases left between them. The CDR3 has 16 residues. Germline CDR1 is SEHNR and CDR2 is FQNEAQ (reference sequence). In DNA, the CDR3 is TGTGCCAGCAGCTTATATGGTGGGCAGGATAACTATGGCTACACCTTC. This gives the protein CASSLYGGQDNYGYTF.

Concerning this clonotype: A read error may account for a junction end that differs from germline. In DNA, the CDR3 is TGTGCCAGCAGCTTGCGACCCGATCAGCCCCGGCATTTT. Its protein is CASSLRPDQPRHF. The V and J genes are TRBV5-5 and TRBJ1-5; D call uncertain. The germline V gene has CDR1 SGHKS and CDR2 YYEKEE (reference sequence). The CDR3 covers 13 residues.

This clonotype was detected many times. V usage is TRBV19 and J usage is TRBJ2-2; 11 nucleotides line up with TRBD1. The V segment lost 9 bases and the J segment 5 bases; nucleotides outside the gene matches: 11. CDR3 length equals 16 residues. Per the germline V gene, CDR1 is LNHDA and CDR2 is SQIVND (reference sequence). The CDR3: CASNPWGTGGTGELFF. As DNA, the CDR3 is TGTGCCAGCAACCCCTGGGGGACAGGGGGTACCGGGGAGCTGTTTTTT.

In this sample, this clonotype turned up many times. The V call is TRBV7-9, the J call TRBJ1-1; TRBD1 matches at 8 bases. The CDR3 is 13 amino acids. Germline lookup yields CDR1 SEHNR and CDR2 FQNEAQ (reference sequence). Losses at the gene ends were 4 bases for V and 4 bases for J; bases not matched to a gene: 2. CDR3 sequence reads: CASSSTGATEAFF. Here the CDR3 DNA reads TGTGCCAGCAGCTCGACAGGGGCCACTGAAGCTTTCTTT.

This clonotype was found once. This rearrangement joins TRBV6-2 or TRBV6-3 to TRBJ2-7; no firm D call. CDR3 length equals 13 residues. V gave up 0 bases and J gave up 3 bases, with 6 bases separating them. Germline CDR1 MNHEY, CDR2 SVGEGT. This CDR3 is CASSYSTDYEQYF. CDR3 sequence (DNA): TGTGCCAGCAGTTACTCCACAGACTACGAGCAGTACTTC.

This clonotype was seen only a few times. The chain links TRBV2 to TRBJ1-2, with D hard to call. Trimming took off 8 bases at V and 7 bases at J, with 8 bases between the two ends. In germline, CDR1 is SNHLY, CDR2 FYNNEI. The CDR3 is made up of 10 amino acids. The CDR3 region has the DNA TGTGCCAGCGGCAAGTCTGGCTACACCTTC. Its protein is CASGKSGYTF.

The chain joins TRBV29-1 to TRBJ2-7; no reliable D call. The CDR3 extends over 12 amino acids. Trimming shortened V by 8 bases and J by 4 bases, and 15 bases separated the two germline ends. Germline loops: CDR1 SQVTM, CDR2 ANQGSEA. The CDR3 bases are TGCAGCCCCCCCGGTTGGGTGTACGAGCAGTACTTC. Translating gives CSPPGWVYEQYF.

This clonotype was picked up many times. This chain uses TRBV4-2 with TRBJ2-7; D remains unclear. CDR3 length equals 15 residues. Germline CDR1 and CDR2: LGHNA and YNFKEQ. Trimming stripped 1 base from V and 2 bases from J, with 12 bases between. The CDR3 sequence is CASSQGYEEPYEQYF. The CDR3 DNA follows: TGTGCCAGCAGCCAAGGATACGAGGAGCCCTACGAGCAGTACTTC.

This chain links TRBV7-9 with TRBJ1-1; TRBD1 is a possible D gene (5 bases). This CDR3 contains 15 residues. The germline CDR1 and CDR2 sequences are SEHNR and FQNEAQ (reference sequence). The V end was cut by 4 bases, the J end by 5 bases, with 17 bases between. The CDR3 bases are TGTGCCAGCAGCTCCGCCTGGGGCGGGGGGACTGAAGCTTTCTTT. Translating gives CASSSAWGGGTEAFF.

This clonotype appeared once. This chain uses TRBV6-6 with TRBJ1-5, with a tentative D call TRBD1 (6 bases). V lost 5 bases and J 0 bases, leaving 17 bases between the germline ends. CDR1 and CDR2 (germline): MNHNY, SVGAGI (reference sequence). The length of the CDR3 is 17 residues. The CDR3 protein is CASSDGPGVYSNQPQHF. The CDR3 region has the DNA TGTGCCAGCAGTGATGGGCCAGGGGTATATAGCAATCAGCCCCAGCATTTT.

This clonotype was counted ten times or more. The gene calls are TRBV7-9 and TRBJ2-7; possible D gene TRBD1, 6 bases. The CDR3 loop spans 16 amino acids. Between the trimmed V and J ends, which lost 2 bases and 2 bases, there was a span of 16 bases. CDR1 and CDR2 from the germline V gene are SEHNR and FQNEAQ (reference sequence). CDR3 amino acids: CASSLWGQGPTYEQYF. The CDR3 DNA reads TGTGCCAGCAGCTTATGGGGGCAGGGACCCACCTACGAGCAGTACTTC. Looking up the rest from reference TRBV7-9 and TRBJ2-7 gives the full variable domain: DTGVSQNPRHKITKRGQNVTFRCDPISEHNRLYWYRQTLGQGPEFLTYFQNEAQLEKSRLLSDRFSAERPKGSFSTLEIQRTEQGDSAMYLCASSLWGQGPTYEQYFGPGTRLTVT.

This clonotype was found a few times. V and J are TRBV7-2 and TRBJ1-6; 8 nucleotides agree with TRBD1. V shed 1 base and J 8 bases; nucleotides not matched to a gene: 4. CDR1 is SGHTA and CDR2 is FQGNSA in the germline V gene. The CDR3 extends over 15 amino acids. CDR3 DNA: TGTGCCAGCAGCTTAGTTGGCAGGGGGCATTCACCCCTCCACTTT. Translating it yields CASSLVGRGHSPLHF. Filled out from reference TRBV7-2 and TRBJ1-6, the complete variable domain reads GAGVSQSPSNKVTEKGKDVELRCDPISGHTALYWYRQSLGQGLEFLIYFQGNSAPDKSGLPSDRFSAERTGGSVSTLTIQRTQQEDSAVYLCASSLVGRGHSPLHFGNGTRLTVT.

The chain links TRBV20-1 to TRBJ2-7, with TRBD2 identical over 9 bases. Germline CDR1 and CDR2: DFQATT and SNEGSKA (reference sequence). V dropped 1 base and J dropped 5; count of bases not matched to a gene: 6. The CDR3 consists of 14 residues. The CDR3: CSARVGSGSNEQYF. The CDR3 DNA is TGCAGTGCTAGAGTCGGTAGCGGGAGCAACGAGCAGTACTTC.

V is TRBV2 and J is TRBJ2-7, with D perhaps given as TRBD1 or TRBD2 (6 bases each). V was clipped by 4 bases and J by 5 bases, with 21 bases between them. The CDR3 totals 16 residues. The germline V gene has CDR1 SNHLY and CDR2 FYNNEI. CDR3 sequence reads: CASSVPTGRGRHEQYF. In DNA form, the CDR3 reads TGTGCCAGCAGTGTCCCCACAGGAAGGGGGAGGCACGAGCAGTACTTC.

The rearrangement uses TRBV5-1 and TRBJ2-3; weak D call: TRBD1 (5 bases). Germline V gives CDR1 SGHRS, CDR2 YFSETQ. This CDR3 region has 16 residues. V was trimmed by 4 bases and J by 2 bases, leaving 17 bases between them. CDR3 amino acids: CASSIGQGFDTDTQYF. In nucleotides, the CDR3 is TGCGCCAGCAGCATAGGTCAGGGTTTTGACACAGATACGCAGTATTTT.

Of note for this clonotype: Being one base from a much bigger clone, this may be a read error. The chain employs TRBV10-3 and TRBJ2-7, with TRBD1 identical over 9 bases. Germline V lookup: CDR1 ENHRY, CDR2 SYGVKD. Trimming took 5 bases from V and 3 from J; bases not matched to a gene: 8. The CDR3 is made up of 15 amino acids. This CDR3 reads CAISYRDRVYYEQYF. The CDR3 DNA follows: TGTGCCATCAGTTACAGGGACAGGGTGTACTACGAGCAGTACTTC.

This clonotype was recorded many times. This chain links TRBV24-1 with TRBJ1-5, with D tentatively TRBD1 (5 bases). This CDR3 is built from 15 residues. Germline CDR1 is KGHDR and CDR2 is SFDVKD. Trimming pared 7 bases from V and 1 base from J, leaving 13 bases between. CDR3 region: CATSPSWGSNQPQHF. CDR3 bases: TGTGCCACCAGCCCCTCGTGGGGGAGCAATCAGCCCCAGCATTTT.

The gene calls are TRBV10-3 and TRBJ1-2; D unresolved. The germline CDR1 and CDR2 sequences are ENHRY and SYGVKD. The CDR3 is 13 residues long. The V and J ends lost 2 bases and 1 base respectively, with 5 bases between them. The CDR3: CAISEAGNYGYTF. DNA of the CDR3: TGTGCCATCAGTGAGGCGGGTAACTATGGCTACACCTTC.

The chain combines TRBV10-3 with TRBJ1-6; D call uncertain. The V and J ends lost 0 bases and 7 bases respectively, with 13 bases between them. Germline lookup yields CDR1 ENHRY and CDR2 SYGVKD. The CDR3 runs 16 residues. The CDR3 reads CAISESPIRSNSPLHF. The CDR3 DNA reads TGTGCCATCAGTGAGTCCCCGATCCGATCCAATTCACCCCTCCACTTT.